A single sample is the source of the 6 T cell receptor beta chains below, sequenced in a study of cytomegalovirus exposure and HLA in healthy donors. PCR employed 60 Vbeta and 13 Jbeta primers. Repertoires were generated with immunoSEQ multiplex PCR, while TCRdb's copy carries only in-frame clones and drops some. The table includes around 120,000 clones, roughly 79% detected once. The sample taken for sequencing was PBMCs. These TCRs come from a man in his late teens or twenties in good health and CMV-seronegative.

The table lists this clone with a count of one. The chain combines TRBV19 with TRBJ2-4; D perhaps matches TRBD2 (7 bases). V was pared by 7 bases and J by 1 base, with 11 bases between. This CDR3 is built from 14 residues. Looked up from germline, CDR1 is LNHDA and CDR2 is SQIVND (reference sequence). CDR3 nucleotides: TGTGCCAGTATGGCGGGGGCGGCCAAAAACATTCAGTACTTC. It yields the protein CASMAGAAKNIQYF. The full variable domain, rest sourced from reference TRBV19 and TRBJ2-4, is DGGITQSPKYLFRKEGQNVTLSCEQNLNHDAMYWYRQDPGQGLRLIYYSQIVNDFQKGDIAEGYSVSREKKESFPLTVTSAQKNPTAFYLCASMAGAAKNIQYFGAGTRLSVL.

This chain joins TRBV19 and TRBJ1-1; D gene unclear. V shed 2 bases and J shed 13 bases, with 20 bases lying between them. CDR1 is LNHDA, CDR2 SQIVND, per germline (reference sequence). The CDR3 runs 14 residues. CDR3 in DNA: TGTGCCAGTAGTATAATCGGGGTTTCGGTCTTTGTTTTCTTT. It codes for CASSIIGVSVFVFF.

The chain is built from TRBV27 and TRBJ1-2, with D possibly being TRBD1 (5 bases). Trimming left V 2 bases short and J 3 bases short, with 7 bases between. This CDR3 has 13 amino acids. The V gene's germline CDR1 is MNHEY and CDR2 SMNVEV (reference sequence). CDR3 sequence: CASSLSRDYGYTF. Written as DNA, the CDR3 is TGTGCCAGCAGTTTAAGCAGGGACTATGGCTACACCTTC.

The chain combines TRBV28 with TRBJ1-5; D perhaps matches TRBD1 (6 bases). The V and J ends lost 6 bases and 9 bases respectively, with 21 bases between them. Germline CDR1 and CDR2: MDHEN and SYDVKM. The CDR3 extends over 15 amino acids. CDR3 nucleotides: TGTGCCAGCAGCCCTGGACAGATGGGTATATGGCCCCAGCATTTT. Encoded protein: CASSPGQMGIWPQHF.

The rearrangement joins TRBV15 to TRBJ1-2, with D unclear. The CDR3 covers 13 residues. Germline loops: CDR1 LNHNV, CDR2 YYDKDF (reference sequence). Trimming left V 3 bases short and J 11 bases short, with 16 bases between. The CDR3, as DNA: TGTGCCACCAGCAGCGGCCCCAGCCCAGGTTACACCTTC. Amino acid sequence: CATSSGPSPGYTF. The full variable domain, in which reference TRBV15 and TRBJ1-2 provide the parts outside the CDR3, is DAMVIQNPRYQVTQFGKPVTLSCSQTLNHNVMYWYQQKSSQAPKLLFHYYDKDFNNEADTPDNFQSRRPNTSFCFLDIRSPGLGDTAMYLCATSSGPSPGYTFGSGTRLTVV.

The CDR3 protein is CASSLSGGASGQYF. The DNA for the CDR3 is TGTGCCAGCAGTCTTAGCGGGGGCGCCTCTGGGCAGTACTTC. The V gene is TRBV6-5, the J gene TRBJ2-7; TRBD2 matches at 9 bases. Germline V gene sequence: CDR1 MNHEY, CDR2 SVGAGI. This CDR3 has 14 amino acids. V gave up 5 bases and J gave up 9 bases; unmatched junction bases: 11.